The 2 T cell receptor beta chains below come from one sample, sequenced in a study of CD8 T cells in ankylosing spondylitis. A single record per CDR3 protein comes from TCRdb applying MiXCR to the 5' RACE reads. The table shows under 300,000 distinct CDR3 sequences, with about 11% occurring only once. The sample comprised blood, either unsorted or a sorted T cell fraction (not recorded which). These receptors were collected from a male donor with ankylosing spondylitis or in good health (not recorded which).

J is TRBJ2-1 and V is TRBV2; D is unresolved. The CDR3 runs to 15 residues. The V gene's germline CDR1 is SNHLY and CDR2 FYNNEI. V lost 6 bases to trimming and J lost 3 bases, with 15 bases between them. In nucleotides, the CDR3 is TGTGCCAGCAGGAGAGATCCGGATTTCTACAATGAGCAGTTCTTC. Translation gives CASRRDPDFYNEQFF.

This clonotype appeared many times. This chain links TRBV5-5 with TRBJ2-1; 8 bases map to TRBD2. The trim removed 2 bases at V and 6 bases at J, leaving 4 bases unmatched. The CDR3 is 14 amino acids. Germline assignment: CDR1 SGHKS and CDR2 YYEKEE (reference sequence). The CDR3 spells CASSFQRELNEQFF. CDR3 nucleotides: TGTGCCAGCAGCTTCCAGCGGGAGCTCAATGAGCAGTTCTTC.